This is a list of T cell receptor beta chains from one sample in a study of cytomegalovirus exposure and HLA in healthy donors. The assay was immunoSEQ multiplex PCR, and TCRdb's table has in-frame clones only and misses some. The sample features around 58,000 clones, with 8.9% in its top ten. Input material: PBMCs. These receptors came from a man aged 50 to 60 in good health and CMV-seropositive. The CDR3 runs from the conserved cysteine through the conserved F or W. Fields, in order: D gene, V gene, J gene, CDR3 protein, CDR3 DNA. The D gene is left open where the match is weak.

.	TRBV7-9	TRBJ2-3	CASSWNRGGTDTQYF	TGTGCCAGCAGCTGGAACAGGGGGGGGACAGATACGCAGTATTTT
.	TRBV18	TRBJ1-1	CASSPRHRNTEAFF	TGTGCCAGCTCCCCGAGACATCGGAACACTGAAGCTTTCTTT
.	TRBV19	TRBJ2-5	CASSMSWRETQYF	TGTGCCAGTAGTATGAGTTGGAGGGAGACCCAGTACTTC
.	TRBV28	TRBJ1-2	CASTNGGAHNYGYTF	TGTGCCAGCACCAATGGGGGGGCCCATAACTATGGCTACACCTTC
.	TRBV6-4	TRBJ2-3	CASSRRPGDTQYF	TGTGCCAGCAGTCGGAGACCGGGGGATACGCAGTATTTT
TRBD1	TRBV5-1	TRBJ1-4	CASSLRTGQEKLFF	TGCGCCAGCAGCTTGAGGACAGGCCAGGAAAAACTGTTTTTT
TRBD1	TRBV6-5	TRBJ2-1	CASSSHRGLNEQFF	TGTGCCAGCAGTAGCCACAGGGGCCTTAATGAGCAGTTCTTC
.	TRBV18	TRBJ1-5	CASSPAQSNQPQHF	TGTGCCAGCTCACCAGCCCAGAGCAATCAGCCCCAGCATTTT
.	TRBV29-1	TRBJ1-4	CSVDGGKNEKLFF	TGCAGCGTTGACGGGGGGAAAAATGAAAAACTGTTTTTT
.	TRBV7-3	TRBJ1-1	CASSTGGDGTEAFF	TGTGCCAGCTCGACCGGGGGGGATGGCACTGAAGCTTTCTTT
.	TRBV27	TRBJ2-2	CASSLEWQGTLFF	TGTGCCAGCAGTTTAGAATGGCAGGGGACGCTGTTTTTT
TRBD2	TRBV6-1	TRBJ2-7	CASSVRVGLAGGMEYF	TGTGCCAGCAGTGTGCGCGTTGGACTAGCGGGGGGCATGGAGTACTTC
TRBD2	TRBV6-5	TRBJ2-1	CASSYSGGSYNEQFF	TGTGCCAGCAGTTACTCGGGAGGGTCCTACAATGAGCAGTTCTTC